The next 6 T cell receptor beta chains were all read from a single sample in a study of blood T cell repertoires in COVID-19. The assay was immunoSEQ multiplex PCR, and TCRdb's table has in-frame clones only and misses some. The sample contains some 110,000 clones, roughly 77% of which appear only once. Sequencing input: peripheral blood. The receptors here all came from a man in his sixties with active or convalescent COVID-19.

This clone has a handful of counts. The chain uses TRBV7-9 and TRBJ2-2, with unresolved D. Germline assignment: CDR1 SEHNR and CDR2 FQNEAQ (reference sequence). The length of the CDR3 is 13 residues. The ends were cut back, 3 bases at V and 1 base at J, with 3 bases in the middle. The CDR3 loop is CASSFKNTGELFF. CDR3 bases: TGTGCCAGCAGCTTCAAGAACACCGGGGAGCTGTTTTTT. Supplemented by reference TRBV7-9 and TRBJ2-2, the full variable domain reads DTGVSQNPRHKITKRGQNVTFRCDPISEHNRLYWYRQTLGQGPEFLTYFQNEAQLEKSRLLSDRFSAERPKGSFSTLEIQRTEQGDSAMYLCASSFKNTGELFFGEGSRLTVL.

This chain joins TRBV14 and TRBJ2-2; a possible D gene is TRBD1 (5 bases). The CDR3 loop spans 15 amino acids. CDR1 SGHDN and CDR2 FVKESK come from the germline V gene. Trimming removed 2 bases at V and 4 bases at J, with 11 bases between. The CDR3 DNA is TGTGCCAGCAGCCAATCACCCAGGGCCACCGGGGAGCTGTTTTTT. Amino acid sequence: CASSQSPRATGELFF.

This chain uses TRBV5-1 with TRBJ2-7; tentatively, D is TRBD2 (6 bases). Germline loops: CDR1 SGHRS, CDR2 YFSETQ. The V end lost 0 bases, the J end lost 3 bases, and 13 bases lay between the germline ends. The CDR3 has 15 amino acids. DNA of the CDR3: TGCGCCAGCAGCTTGGACGGGGGAACCTTCTACGAGCAGTACTTC. The encoded protein is CASSLDGGTFYEQYF.

This clone was counted a single time. The CDR3 bases are TGCGCCAGTCCAGGAGGCCTTAACACTGAAGCTTTCTTT. It encodes CASPGGLNTEAFF. The V and J genes are TRBV10-1 and TRBJ1-1; D gene unclear. Germline-derived CDR1 and CDR2 are WNHNN and SYGVQD (reference sequence). V was clipped by 9 bases and J by 2 bases, with 13 bases between them. The CDR3 runs to 13 residues.

The sample holds one count of this clone. The rearrangement uses TRBV12-3 or TRBV12-4 and TRBJ2-1; the D gene is possibly TRBD1 (5 bases). CDR3 size: 13 residues. V lost 7 bases to trimming and J lost 4 bases, with 11 bases between them. The CDR3 DNA sequence: TGTGCCAGCAAAGTTGACAGTTACAATGAGCAGTTCTTC. It specifies CASKVDSYNEQFF.

This clone was recorded a few times. The chain has TRBV6-2 or TRBV6-3 and TRBJ2-3; TRBD2 aligns across 7 bases. CDR1 and CDR2 (germline): MNHEY, SVGEGT. Unmatched junction bases numbered 2, after V lost 0 bases and J lost 2 bases. The CDR3 consists of 15 residues. CDR3 sequence reads: CASSYSGLHTDTQYF. CDR3 sequence (DNA): TGTGCCAGCAGTTACTCGGGACTACACACAGATACGCAGTATTTT.